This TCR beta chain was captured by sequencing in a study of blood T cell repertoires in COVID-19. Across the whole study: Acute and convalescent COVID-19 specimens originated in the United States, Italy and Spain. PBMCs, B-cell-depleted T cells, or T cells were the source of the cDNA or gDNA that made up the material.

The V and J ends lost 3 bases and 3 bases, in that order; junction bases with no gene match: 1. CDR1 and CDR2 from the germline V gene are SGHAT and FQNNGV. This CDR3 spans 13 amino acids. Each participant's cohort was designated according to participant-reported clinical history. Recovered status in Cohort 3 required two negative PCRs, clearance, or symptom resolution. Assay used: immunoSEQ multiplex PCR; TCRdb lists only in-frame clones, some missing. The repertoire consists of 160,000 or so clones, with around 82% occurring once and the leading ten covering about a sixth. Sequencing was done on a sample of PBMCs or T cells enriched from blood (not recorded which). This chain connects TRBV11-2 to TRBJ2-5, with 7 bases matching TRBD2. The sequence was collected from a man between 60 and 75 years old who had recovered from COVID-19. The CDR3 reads CASSFGTKETQYF. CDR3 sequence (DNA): TGTGCCAGCAGCTTTGGGACTAAAGAGACCCAGTACTTC.